The sequence of this T cell receptor (beta chain) was determined in a study of cytomegalovirus exposure and HLA in healthy donors. Turning to the study itself: Approximately 81% of some 390 genotyped donors fell in the Caucasian-associated ancestry cluster.

Per the germline V gene, CDR1 is LNHDA and CDR2 is SQIVND (reference sequence). The length of the CDR3 is 16 residues. V shed 4 bases, J shed 5 bases, and the junction held 10 bases outside the gene matches. Donors consisted of healthy bone marrow donors. Sampled while nominally healthy, donors likely had unrecorded immune exposures. It was with 60 Vbeta and 13 Jbeta primers that the PCR ran. Assay used: immunoSEQ multiplex PCR; TCRdb lists only in-frame clones, some missing. In the table there are fewer than 150,000 clones, around 67% of which are singletons. The sample consisted of PBMCs. The source of this sequence is a woman between 40 and 55 years old in good health and CMV-seronegative. V is TRBV19 and J is TRBJ1-5; 8 bases map to TRBD1. CDR3 in amino acids: CASSKGGQGAYQPQHF. In DNA, the CDR3 is TGTGCCAGTAGTAAGGGCGGGCAGGGGGCATATCAGCCCCAGCATTTT.